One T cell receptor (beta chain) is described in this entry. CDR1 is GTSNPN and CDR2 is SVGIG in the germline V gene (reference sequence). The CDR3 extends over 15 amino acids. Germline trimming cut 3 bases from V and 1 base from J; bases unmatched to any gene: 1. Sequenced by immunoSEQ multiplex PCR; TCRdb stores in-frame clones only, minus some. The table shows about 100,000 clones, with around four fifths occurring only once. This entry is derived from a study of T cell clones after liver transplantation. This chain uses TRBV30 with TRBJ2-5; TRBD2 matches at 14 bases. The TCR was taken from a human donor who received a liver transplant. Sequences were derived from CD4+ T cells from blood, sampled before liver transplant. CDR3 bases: TGTGCCTGGAGCGGGACTAGCGGGAGCCAAGAGACCCAGTACTTC. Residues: CAWSGTSGSQETQYF.